The next 4 T cell receptor beta chains were all read from a single sample in a study of metastatic and nonmetastatic thyroid tumors. TCRdb re-clonotyped the PCR reads via MiXCR. The table has 5,500 or so clones, around a third seen once; the top ten hold 37%. Thyroid surgery was preceded by no treatment in any patient. The material sequenced was adjacent normal tissue. The receptor set was obtained from a male donor with papillary thyroid cancer or a benign thyroid nodule (not recorded which). Some clones in this sample may be carry-over from other donors' samples.

The chain uses TRBV9 and TRBJ1-1; unclear D gene. Germline V gene lookup returns CDR1 SGDLS and CDR2 YYNGEE. V was pared by 6 bases and J by 0 bases, with 21 bases between. CDR3 size: 17 residues. The CDR3 DNA is TGTGCCAGCATCATAGACCCGAAAGTCGGACTGAACACTGAAGCTTTCTTT. Translation: CASIIDPKVGLNTEAFF. The entire variable domain, with the rest obtained from reference TRBV9 and TRBJ1-1, is as follows: DSGVTQTPKHLITATGQRVTLRCSPRSGDLSVYWYQQSLDQGLQFLIQYYNGEERAKGNILERFSAQQFPDLHSELNLSSLELGDSALYFCASIIDPKVGLNTEAFFGQGTRLTVV.

A few counts support this clone. The V call is TRBV7-8, the J call TRBJ2-3; 10 bases line up with TRBD2. Germline CDR1 and CDR2: SGHVS and FQNEAQ. CDR3 length: 16 residues. With 5 bases clipped from V and 5 bases from J, the junction kept 10 bases outside the gene matches. CDR3 in amino acids: CASSRGAGGAKDTQYF. CDR3 DNA sequence: TGTGCCAGCAGCCGTGGAGCGGGGGGGGCCAAAGATACGCAGTATTTT.

This rearrangement joins TRBV6-1 to TRBJ2-7; 9 bases align to TRBD2. Germline lookup yields CDR1 MNHNS and CDR2 SASEGT. The CDR3 is 16 residues long. After removal of 0 bases from V and 1 base from J, the junction contained 4 bases not matched to a gene. For the CDR3, the DNA is TGTGCCAGCAGTGAAGCAAGCGGGGGGCTTTCCTACGAGCAGTACTTC. Translating it yields CASSEASGGLSYEQYF.

The rearrangement joins TRBV20-1 to TRBJ1-2; D gene uncertain. Trimming removed 3 bases from V and 4 bases from J, with 6 bases in between. CDR1 and CDR2 from the germline V gene are DFQATT and SNEGSKA (reference sequence). This CDR3 contains 11 residues. This chain's CDR3 is CSASSGYGYTF. The CDR3 nucleotides are TGCAGTGCTAGTAGTGGCTATGGCTACACCTTC.